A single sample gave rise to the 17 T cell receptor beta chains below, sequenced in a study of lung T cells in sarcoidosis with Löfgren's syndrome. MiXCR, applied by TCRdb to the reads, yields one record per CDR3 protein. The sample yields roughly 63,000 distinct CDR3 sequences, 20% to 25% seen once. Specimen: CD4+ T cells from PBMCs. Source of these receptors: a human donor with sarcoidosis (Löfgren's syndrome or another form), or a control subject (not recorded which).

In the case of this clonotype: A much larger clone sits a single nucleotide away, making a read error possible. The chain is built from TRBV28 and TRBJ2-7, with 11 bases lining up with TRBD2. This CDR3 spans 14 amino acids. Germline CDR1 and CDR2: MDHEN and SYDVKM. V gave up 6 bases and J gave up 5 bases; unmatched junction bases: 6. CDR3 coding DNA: TGTGCCAGCAGCTTAGCGGGAGGGAACCACGAGCAGTACTTC. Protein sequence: CASSLAGGNHEQYF.

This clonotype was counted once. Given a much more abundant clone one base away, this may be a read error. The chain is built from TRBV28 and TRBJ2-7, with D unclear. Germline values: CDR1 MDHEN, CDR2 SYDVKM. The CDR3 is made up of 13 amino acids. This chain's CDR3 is CVSSSSPSYEQYF. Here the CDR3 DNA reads TGTGTCAGCAGCTCGTCTCCCTCCTACGAGCAGTACTTC.

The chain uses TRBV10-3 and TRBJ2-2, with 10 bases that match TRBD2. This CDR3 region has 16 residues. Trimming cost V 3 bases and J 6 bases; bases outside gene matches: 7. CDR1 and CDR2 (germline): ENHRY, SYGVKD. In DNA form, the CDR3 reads TGTGCCATCAGTGACCCGGGACTAGCGTCGGCCGGGGAGCTGTTTTTT. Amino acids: CAISDPGLASAGELFF.

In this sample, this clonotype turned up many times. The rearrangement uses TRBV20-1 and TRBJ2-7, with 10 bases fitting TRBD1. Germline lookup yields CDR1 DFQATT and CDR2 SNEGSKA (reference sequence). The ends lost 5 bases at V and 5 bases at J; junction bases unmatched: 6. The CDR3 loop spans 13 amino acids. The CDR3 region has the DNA TGCAGTGCTCCGGGACAGGGGATCCACGAGCAGTACTTC. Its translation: CSAPGQGIHEQYF.

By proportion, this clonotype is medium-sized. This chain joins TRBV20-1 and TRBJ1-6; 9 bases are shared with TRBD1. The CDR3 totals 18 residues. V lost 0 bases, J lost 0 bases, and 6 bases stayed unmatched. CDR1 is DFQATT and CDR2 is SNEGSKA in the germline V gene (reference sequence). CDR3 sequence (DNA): TGCAGTGCTAGAGATCCGGGACAGGGTTACTCCTATAATTCACCCCTCCACTTT. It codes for CSARDPGQGYSYNSPLHF.

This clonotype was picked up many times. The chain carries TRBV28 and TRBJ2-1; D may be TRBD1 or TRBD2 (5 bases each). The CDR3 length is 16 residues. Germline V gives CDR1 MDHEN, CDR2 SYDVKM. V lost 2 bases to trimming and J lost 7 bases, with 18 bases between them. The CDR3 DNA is TGTGCCAGCAGTTTAACCCGGGGACCTATCAAGAATGAGCAGTTCTTC. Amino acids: CASSLTRGPIKNEQFF. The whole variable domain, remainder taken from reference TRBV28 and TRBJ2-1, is DVKVTQSSRYLVKRTGEKVFLECVQDMDHENMFWYRQDPGLGLRLIYFSYDVKMKEKGDIPEGYSVSREKKERFSLILESASTNQTSMYLCASSLTRGPIKNEQFFGPGTRLTVL.

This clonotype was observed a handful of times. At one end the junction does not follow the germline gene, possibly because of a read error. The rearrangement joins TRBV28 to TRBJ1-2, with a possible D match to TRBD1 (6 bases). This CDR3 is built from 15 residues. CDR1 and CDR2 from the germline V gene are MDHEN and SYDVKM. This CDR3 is CASSLAGVETYDYTF. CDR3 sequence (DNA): TGTGCCAGCAGTTTAGCAGGGGTGGAGACCTATGACTACACCTTC.

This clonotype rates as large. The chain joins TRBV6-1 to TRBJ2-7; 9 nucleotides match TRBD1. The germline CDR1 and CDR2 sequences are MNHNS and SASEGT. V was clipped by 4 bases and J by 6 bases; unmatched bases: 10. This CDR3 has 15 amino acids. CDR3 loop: CASSANTGGASEQYV. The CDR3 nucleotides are TGTGCCAGCAGTGCCAATACAGGGGGCGCGTCCGAGCAGTACGTC.

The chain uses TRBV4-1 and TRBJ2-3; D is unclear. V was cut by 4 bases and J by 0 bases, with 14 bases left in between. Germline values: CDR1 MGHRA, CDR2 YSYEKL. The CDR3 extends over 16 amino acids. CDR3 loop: CASSLRQIASTDTQYF. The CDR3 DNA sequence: TGCGCCAGCAGCCTACGACAAATCGCTAGCACAGATACGCAGTATTTT.

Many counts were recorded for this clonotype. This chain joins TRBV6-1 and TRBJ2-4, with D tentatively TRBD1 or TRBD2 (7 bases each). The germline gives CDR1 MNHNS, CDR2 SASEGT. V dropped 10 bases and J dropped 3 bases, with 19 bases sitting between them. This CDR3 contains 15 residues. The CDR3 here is CATKEGGGSKNIQYF. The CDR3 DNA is TGTGCCACCAAAGAGGGAGGGGGCAGCAAAAACATTCAGTACTTC.

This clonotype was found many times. In nucleotides, the CDR3 is TGTGCCAGCAGCTTATTGGTTGGTAGCTACAATGAGCAGTTCTTC. Translating it yields CASSLLVGSYNEQFF. The chain recombines TRBV7-3 with TRBJ2-1, with unresolved D. This CDR3 is built from 15 residues. Germline CDR1 SGHTA, CDR2 FQGTGA. Trimming removed 2 bases from V and 3 bases from J, with 11 bases in between.

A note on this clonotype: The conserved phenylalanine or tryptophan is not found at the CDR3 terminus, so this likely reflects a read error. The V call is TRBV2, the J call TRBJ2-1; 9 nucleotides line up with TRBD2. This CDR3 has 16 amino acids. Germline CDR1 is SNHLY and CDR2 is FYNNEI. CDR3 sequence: CASSEASGTSYDEQFL. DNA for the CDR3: TGTGCCAGCAGTGAAGCGTCTGGGACTAGCTACGATGAGCAGTTCCTC.

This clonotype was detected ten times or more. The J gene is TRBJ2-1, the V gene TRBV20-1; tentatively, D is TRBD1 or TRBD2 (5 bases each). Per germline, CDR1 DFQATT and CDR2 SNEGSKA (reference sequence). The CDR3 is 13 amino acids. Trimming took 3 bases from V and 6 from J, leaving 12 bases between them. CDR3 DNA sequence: TGCAGTGCTAGTAGGGACGCCGGCAATGAGCAGTTCTTC. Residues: CSASRDAGNEQFF.

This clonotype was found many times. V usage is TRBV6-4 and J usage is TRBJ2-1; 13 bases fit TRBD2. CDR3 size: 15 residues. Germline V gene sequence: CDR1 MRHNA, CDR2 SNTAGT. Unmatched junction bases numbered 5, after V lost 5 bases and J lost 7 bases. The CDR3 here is CASSLETSGGNEQFF. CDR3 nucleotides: TGTGCCAGCAGTCTAGAGACTAGCGGGGGGAATGAGCAGTTCTTC.

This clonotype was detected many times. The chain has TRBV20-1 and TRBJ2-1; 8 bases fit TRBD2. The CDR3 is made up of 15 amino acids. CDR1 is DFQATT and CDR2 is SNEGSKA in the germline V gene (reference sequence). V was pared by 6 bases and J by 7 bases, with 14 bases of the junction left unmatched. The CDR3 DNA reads TGCAGTGCCCCGATGGCGGTAGCGGGATTGAATGAGCAGTTCTTC. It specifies CSAPMAVAGLNEQFF.

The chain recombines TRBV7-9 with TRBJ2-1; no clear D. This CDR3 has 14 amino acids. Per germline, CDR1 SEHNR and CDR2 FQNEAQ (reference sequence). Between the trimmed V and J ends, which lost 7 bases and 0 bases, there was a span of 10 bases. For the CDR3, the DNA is TGTGCCAGCAATCAATTGACCTCCTACAATGAGCAGTTCTTC. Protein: CASNQLTSYNEQFF.

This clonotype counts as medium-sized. The CDR3 region is CASRERDSSYNSPLHF. The CDR3 DNA follows: TGTGCCAGCAGGGAACGGGACAGCAGTTATAATTCACCCCTCCACTTT. This chain joins TRBV6-1 and TRBJ1-6; 7 nucleotides align to TRBD1. V dropped 6 bases and J dropped 4; count of bases not matched to a gene: 9. Germline V CDR1 and CDR2: MNHNS, SASEGT. This CDR3 region has 16 residues.